This TCR beta chain appears in the sequencing data of a study of CD8+ T cells in alopecia areata. Background on the study: Patients in the study were on tofacitinib for 6 to 18 months, then off it for 6 months. Severity in treated patients was scored by percentage of scalp area affected. Regarding the study as a whole: The study found that many expanded lesional clones persisted in scalp and blood during tofacitinib. Sequences from scalp samples also cover resident alphabeta T cells of normal skin.

Once RNA had been extracted, it was reverse transcribed into cDNA to act as the sequencing template. Assay: immunoSEQ multiplex PCR; the TCRdb copy retains only in-frame clones and omits some. The profile shows roughly 4,400 clones, under 95% of them singletons. The treatment was: oral pan-JAK inhibitor, 5-10 mg twice daily. The study team obtained lesional scalp punch biopsies and peripheral blood from alopecia areata patients. Losses at the gene ends were 6 bases for V and 4 bases for J; bases not matched to a gene: 5. The CDR3 runs 13 residues. Germline assignment: CDR1 LGHNT and CDR2 FRNRAP. To note about this clone: Antigen: not known.

The sequenced sample was skin, obtained at week 4, from a patient treated with tofacitinib. The source of this sequence is a human donor with alopecia areata. The chain recombines TRBV12-5 with TRBJ1-2; TRBD1 matches 7 bases. The CDR3 nucleotides read TGTGCTAGTGGGCGGACAGGCGGCTATGGCTACACCTTC. Translating it yields CASGRTGGYGYTF.